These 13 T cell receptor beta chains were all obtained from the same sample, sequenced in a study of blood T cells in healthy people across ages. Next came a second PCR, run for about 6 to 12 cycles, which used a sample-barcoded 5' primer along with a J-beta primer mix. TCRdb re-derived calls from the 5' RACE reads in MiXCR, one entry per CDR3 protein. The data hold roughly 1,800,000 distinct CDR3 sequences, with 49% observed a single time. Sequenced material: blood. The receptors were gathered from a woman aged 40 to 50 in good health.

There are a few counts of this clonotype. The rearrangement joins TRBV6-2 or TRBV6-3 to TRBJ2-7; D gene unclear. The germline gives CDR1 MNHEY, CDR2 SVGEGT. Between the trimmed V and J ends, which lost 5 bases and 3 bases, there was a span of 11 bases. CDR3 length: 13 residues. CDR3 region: CASSQTIFYEQYF. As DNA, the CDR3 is TGTGCCAGCAGTCAGACAATATTCTACGAGCAGTACTTC.

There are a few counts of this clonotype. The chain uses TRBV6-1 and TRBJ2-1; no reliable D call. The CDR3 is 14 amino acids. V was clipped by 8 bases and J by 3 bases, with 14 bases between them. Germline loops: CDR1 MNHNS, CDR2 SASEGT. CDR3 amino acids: CASGPEGFYNEQFF. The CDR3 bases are TGTGCCAGCGGGCCAGAAGGCTTCTACAATGAGCAGTTCTTC.

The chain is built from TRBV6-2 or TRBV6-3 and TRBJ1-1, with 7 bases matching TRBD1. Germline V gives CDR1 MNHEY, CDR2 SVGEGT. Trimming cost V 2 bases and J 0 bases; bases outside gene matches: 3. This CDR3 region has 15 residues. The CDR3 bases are TGTGCCAGCAGTTACAGGGGGCCTTTGAACACTGAAGCTTTCTTT. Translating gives CASSYRGPLNTEAFF.

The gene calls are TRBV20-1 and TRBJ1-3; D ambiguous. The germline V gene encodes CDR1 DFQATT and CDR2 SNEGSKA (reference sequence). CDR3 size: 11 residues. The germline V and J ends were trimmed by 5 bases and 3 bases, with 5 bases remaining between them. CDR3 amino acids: CSASSGNTIYF. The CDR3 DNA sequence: TGCAGTGCTTCGAGTGGAAACACCATATATTTT.

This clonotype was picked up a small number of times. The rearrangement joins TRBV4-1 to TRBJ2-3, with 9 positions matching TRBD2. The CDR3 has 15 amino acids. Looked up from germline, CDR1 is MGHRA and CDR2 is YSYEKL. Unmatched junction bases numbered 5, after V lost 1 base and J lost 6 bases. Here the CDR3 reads CASSQVAGEGDTQYF. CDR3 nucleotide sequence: TGCGCCAGCAGCCAAGTAGCGGGGGAAGGTGATACGCAGTATTTT.

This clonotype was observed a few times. The CDR3 DNA is TGTGCCAGCATCATAGGGGACCTCTACAATGAGCAGTTCTTC. Its translation: CASIIGDLYNEQFF. The chain uses TRBV12-3 or TRBV12-4 and TRBJ2-1; D could derive from TRBD1 or TRBD2 (5 bases each). The ends were cut back, 7 bases at V and 3 bases at J, with 13 bases in the middle. The CDR3 covers 14 residues.

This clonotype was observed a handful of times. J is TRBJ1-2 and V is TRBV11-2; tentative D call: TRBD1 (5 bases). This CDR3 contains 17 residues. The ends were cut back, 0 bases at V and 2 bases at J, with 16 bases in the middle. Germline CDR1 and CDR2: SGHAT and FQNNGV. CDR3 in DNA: TGTGCCAGCAGCTTAGAATTAGGGGCGCGAGGGAACTATGGCTACACCTTC. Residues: CASSLELGARGNYGYTF. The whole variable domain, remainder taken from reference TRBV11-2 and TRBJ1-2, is EAGVAQSPRYKIIEKRQSVAFWCNPISGHATLYWYQQILGQGPKLLIQFQNNGVVDDSQLPKDRFSAERLKGVDSTLKIQPAKLEDSAVYLCASSLELGARGNYGYTFGSGTRLTVV.

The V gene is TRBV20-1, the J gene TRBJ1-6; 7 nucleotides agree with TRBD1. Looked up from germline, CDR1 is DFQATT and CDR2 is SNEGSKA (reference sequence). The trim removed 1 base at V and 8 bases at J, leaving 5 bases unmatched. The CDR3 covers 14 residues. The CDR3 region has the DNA TGCAGTGCTAGAGGAGGGGGCAGCGATTCACCCCTCCACTTT. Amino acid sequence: CSARGGGSDSPLHF.

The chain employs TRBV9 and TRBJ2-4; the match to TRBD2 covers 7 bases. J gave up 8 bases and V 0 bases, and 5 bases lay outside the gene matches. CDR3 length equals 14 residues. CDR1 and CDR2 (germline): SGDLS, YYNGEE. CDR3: CASSVGTREDIQYF. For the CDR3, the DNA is TGTGCCAGCAGCGTAGGGACTAGGGAGGACATTCAGTACTTC. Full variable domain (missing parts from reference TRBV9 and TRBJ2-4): DSGVTQTPKHLITATGQRVTLRCSPRSGDLSVYWYQQSLDQGLQFLIQYYNGEERAKGNILERFSAQQFPDLHSELNLSSLELGDSALYFCASSVGTREDIQYFGAGTRLSVL.

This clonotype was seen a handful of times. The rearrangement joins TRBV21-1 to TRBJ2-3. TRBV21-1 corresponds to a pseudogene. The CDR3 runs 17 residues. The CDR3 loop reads CASSKALATADTDTQYF. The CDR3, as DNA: TGTGCCAGCAGCAAAGCGCTCGCGACTGCCGACACAGATACGCAGTATTTT.

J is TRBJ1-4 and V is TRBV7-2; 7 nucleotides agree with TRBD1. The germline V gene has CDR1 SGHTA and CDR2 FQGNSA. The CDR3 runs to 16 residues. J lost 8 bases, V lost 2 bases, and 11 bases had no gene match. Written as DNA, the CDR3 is TGTGCCAGCAGCTTACACAGGGGAGACGGCAGAGAAAAACTGTTTTTT. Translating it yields CASSLHRGDGREKLFF.

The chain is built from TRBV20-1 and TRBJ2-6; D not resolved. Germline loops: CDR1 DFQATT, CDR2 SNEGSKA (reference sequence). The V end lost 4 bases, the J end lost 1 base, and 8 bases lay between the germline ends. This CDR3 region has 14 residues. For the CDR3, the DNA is TGCAGTGCTATGATAGCTTCTGGGGCCAACGTCCTGACTTTC. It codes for CSAMIASGANVLTF.

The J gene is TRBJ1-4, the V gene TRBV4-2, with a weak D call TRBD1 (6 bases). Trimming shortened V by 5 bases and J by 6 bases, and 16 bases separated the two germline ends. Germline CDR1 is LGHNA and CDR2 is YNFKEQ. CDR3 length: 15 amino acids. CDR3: CASSGPTGGDEKLFF. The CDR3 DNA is TGTGCCAGCAGCGGTCCGACAGGTGGCGATGAAAAACTGTTTTTT.